This TCR beta chain came from a study of T cell responses to AZD1222 COVID-19 vaccine. Method: immunoSEQ multiplex PCR; TCRdb's copy keeps in-frame clones and lacks some. Among about 24,000 clones listed, approximately 86% were seen once. Combined were second doses at about 4 or about 12 weeks. Notes on the study in general: Nearly half of unique spike-specific TCRs reportedly avoided B.1.351 and B.1.1.7 mutated regions. All repertoire sampling was performed exclusively after the peak T cell response.

This clone was observed a few times. No antigen is known for it. V was clipped by 6 bases and J by 8 bases; unmatched bases: 9. CDR1 is SEHNR and CDR2 is FQNEAQ in the germline V gene (reference sequence). The CDR3 extends over 16 amino acids. The sequences come from peripheral blood, collected 28 days after the second AZD1222 dose. The chain employs TRBV7-9 and TRBJ2-1; 14 bases line up with TRBD2. This sequence was found in an adult who received the AZD1222 COVID-19 vaccine. The CDR3 coding sequence is TGTGCCAGCAGACCCAGGACTAGCGGGAGGTTCGATGAGCAGTTCTTC. The encoded protein is CASRPRTSGRFDEQFF.